Listed below are T cell receptor beta chains from one sample, sequenced in a study of blood T cell repertoires in COVID-19. Assay used: immunoSEQ multiplex PCR; TCRdb lists only in-frame clones, some missing. The profile shows about 180,000 clones, over 70% of them singletons. Sequencing used PBMCs or T cells enriched from blood (not recorded which). The receptor set was obtained from a man between 60 and 75 years old who had been exposed to COVID-19. The CDR3 runs from the conserved cysteine through the conserved F or W. Each record gives: J gene, CDR3 length, V gene, clone size, D gene, CDR3 protein, CDR3 DNA. D genes are given only for firm matches. Expanded clones are given a class, and other clones once, few, many or no size at all.

TRBJ2-7 15 TRBV30 - TRBD2 CAWSVSGSGSWEQYF TGTGCCTGGAGTGTATCTGGTAGCGGGAGTTGGGAGCAGTACTTC
TRBJ1-4 13 TRBV6-5 - - CASSYASSEKLFF TGTGCCAGCAGTTACGCAAGCTCGGAAAAACTGTTTTTT
TRBJ2-2 15 TRBV5-1 few - CASSLQLWGAGELFF TGCGCCAGCAGCCTCCAACTGTGGGGGGCCGGGGAGCTGTTTTTT
TRBJ2-1 17 TRBV7-6 - - CASSSPVGSSLGGEQFF TGTGCCAGCAGCTCCCCCGTTGGAAGCTCACTAGGTGGTGAGCAGTTCTTC
TRBJ1-1 13 TRBV5-1 - TRBD1 CASSTTGGTEAFF TGCGCCAGCAGCACTACAGGGGGCACTGAAGCTTTCTTT
TRBJ1-5 14 TRBV19 once - CASSPVEGGQPQHF TGTGCCAGTAGTCCTGTAGAGGGCGGGCAGCCCCAGCATTTT
TRBJ1-5 14 TRBV18 few TRBD1 CASSPGQGMEPQHF TGTGCCAGCTCACCGGGACAGGGGATGGAGCCCCAGCATTTT
TRBJ2-3 16 TRBV7-8 - - CASSPLGGSSTDTQYF TGTGCCAGCAGCCCCCTGGGGGGATCTAGCACAGATACGCAGTATTTT
TRBJ2-2 14 TRBV28 - TRBD1 CASRGQVGPGELFF TGTGCCAGCAGGGGACAGGTCGGTCCCGGGGAGCTGTTTTTT
TRBJ1-1 14 TRBV14 - - CASSPVRGDTEAFF TGTGCCAGCAGCCCGGTCAGGGGAGACACTGAAGCTTTCTTT
TRBJ1-4 14 TRBV2 - TRBD1 CASSTGQGGEKLFF TGTGCCAGCAGTACGGGACAGGGAGGTGAAAAACTGTTTTTT
TRBJ2-7 13 TRBV27 - TRBD2 CAVHIAGYYEQYF TGTGCCGTTCACATAGCGGGTTACTACGAGCAGTACTTC
TRBJ2-1 15 TRBV7-9 once - CASTHQGSSYNEQFF TGTGCCAGCACCCATCAGGGGAGCTCCTACAATGAGCAGTTCTTC
TRBJ2-6 17 TRBV27 - TRBD1 CASKGWTGGPGANVLTF TGTGCCAGTAAGGGTTGGACAGGGGGGCCTGGGGCCAACGTCCTGACTTTC